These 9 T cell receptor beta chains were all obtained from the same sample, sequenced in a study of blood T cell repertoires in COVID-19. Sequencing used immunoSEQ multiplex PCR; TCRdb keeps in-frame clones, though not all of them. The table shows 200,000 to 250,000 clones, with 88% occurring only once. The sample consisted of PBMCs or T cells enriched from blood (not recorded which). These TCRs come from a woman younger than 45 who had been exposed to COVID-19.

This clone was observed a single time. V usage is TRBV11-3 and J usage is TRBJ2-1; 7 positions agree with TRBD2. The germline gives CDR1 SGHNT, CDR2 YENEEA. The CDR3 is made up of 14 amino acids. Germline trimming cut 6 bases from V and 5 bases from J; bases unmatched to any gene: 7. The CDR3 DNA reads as TGTGCCAGCAGTACTAGCGAAGGTCACAATGAGCAGTTCTTC. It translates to CASSTSEGHNEQFF.

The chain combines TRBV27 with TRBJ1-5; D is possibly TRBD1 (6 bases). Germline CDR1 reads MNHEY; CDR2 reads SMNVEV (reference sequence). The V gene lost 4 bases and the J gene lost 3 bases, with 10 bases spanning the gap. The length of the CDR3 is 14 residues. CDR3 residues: CASSSGQTNQPQHF. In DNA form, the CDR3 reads TGTGCCAGCAGTTCAGGACAGACCAATCAGCCCCAGCATTTT.

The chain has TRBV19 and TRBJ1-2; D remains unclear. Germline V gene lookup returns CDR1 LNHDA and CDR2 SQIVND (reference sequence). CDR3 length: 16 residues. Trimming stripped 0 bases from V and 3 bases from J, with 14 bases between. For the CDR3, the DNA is TGTGCCAGTAGTATAGATGTTGAAGCCGGAGACTATGGCTACACCTTC. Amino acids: CASSIDVEAGDYGYTF. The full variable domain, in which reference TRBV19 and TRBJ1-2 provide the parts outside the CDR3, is DGGITQSPKYLFRKEGQNVTLSCEQNLNHDAMYWYRQDPGQGLRLIYYSQIVNDFQKGDIAEGYSVSREKKESFPLTVTSAQKNPTAFYLCASSIDVEAGDYGYTFGSGTRLTVV.

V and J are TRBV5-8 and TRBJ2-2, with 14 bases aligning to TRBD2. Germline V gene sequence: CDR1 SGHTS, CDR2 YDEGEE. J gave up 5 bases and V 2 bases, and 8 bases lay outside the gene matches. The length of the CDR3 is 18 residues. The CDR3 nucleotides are TGTGCCAGCAGCTTCTTAGGACTAGCGGGAGGTGGAACCGGGGAGCTGTTTTTT. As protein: CASSFLGLAGGGTGELFF.

This chain's CDR3 is CASSHRAGGNGEQFF. The CDR3 DNA reads TGTGCCAGCAGCCACCGAGCGGGAGGGAATGGTGAGCAGTTCTTC. The chain recombines TRBV3-1 (or the pseudogene TRBV3-2) with TRBJ2-1; 10 nucleotides line up with TRBD2. Germline V gene data show CDR1 as LGHDT and CDR2 as YNNKEL (reference sequence). Trimming cost V 3 bases and J 9 bases; bases outside gene matches: 8. The CDR3 extends over 15 amino acids.

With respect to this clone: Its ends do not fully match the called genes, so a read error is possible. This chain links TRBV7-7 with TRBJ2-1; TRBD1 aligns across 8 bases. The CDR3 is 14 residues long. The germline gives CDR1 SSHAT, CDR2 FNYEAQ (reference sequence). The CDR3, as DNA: TGTGCTAGCAGCATAGGACAGGGTTACAATGAGCAGTTCTTC. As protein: CASSIGQGYNEQFF.

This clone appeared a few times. As DNA, the CDR3 is TGTGCCAGCACTACCGGGACAGGTGGTCGCTATGGCTACACCTTC. Translation gives CASTTGTGGRYGYTF. The J gene is TRBJ1-2, the V gene TRBV5-4; 8 nucleotides agree with TRBD1. This CDR3 spans 15 amino acids. The germline V gene has CDR1 SGHNT and CDR2 YYREEE (reference sequence). The ends lost 6 bases at V and 4 bases at J; junction bases unmatched: 11.

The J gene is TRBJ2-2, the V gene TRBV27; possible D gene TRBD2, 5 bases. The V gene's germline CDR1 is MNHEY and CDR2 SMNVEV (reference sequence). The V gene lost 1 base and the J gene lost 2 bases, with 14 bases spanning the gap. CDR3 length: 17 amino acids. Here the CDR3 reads CASSLFSVPYNTGELFF. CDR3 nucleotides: TGTGCCAGCAGTTTATTTAGCGTACCTTACAACACCGGGGAGCTGTTTTTT.

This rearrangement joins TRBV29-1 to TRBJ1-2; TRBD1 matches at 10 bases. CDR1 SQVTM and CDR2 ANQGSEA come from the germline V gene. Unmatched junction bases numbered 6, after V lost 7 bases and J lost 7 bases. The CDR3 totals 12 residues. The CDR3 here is CSGLGQGIGYTF. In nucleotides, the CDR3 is TGCAGCGGCCTGGGACAGGGGATTGGCTACACCTTC.